Presented here are 27 T cell receptor beta chains from one specimen sequenced in a study of T cells after yellow fever vaccination. TCRdb ran MiXCR on the 5' RACE reads and lists one entry per CDR3 protein. Among some 550,000 distinct CDR3 sequences listed, 19% were seen once. The source was PBMCs, collected 15 days after the yellow fever booster vaccination. The receptor source for this set is a man aged 25 to 40 who received the YFV17D yellow fever vaccine.

This clonotype was detected only a few times. The V gene is TRBV20-1, the J gene TRBJ2-7; TRBD2 matches 12 bases. Germline V gene data show CDR1 as DFQATT and CDR2 as SNEGSKA (reference sequence). With V trimmed by 5 bases and J by 2 bases, 4 bases remained unmatched. This CDR3 has 14 amino acids. The CDR3 region has the DNA TGCAGTGCTCCACTAGCGGGAGGTACCTACGAGCAGTACTTC. Encoded protein: CSAPLAGGTYEQYF.

The rearrangement uses TRBV12-3 or TRBV12-4 and TRBJ2-1; either TRBD1 or TRBD2 may fit D (5 bases each). V lost 2 bases, J lost 6 bases, and 8 bases lay in between. The CDR3 covers 13 residues. The CDR3 loop is CASSLMRGNEQFF. CDR3 coding DNA: TGTGCCAGCAGTTTAATGAGGGGCAATGAGCAGTTCTTC.

This clonotype has just a few counts. The rearrangement joins TRBV27 to TRBJ2-7, with D hard to call. V was pared by 2 bases and J by 2 bases, with 10 bases between. This CDR3 is built from 14 residues. Germline V gene data show CDR1 as MNHEY and CDR2 as SMNVEV (reference sequence). DNA of the CDR3: TGTGCCAGCAGTTTAGTGGACCGACCCTACGAGCAGTACTTC. Its translation: CASSLVDRPYEQYF.

This clonotype was picked up a small number of times. This chain connects TRBV6-1 to TRBJ1-5; no firm D call. V gave up 6 bases and J gave up 4 bases, with 13 bases separating them. The V gene's germline CDR1 is MNHNS and CDR2 SASEGT. The CDR3 length is 14 residues. CDR3 sequence: CASSHYKGNQPQHF. The CDR3 region has the DNA TGTGCCAGCAGCCACTACAAAGGGAATCAGCCCCAGCATTTT.

V usage is TRBV7-6 and J usage is TRBJ2-7; 9 bases line up with TRBD2. V shed 5 bases and J 0 bases; nucleotides not matched to a gene: 11. CDR1 is SGHVS, CDR2 FNYEAQ, per germline. The CDR3 contains 17 residues. In DNA, the CDR3 is TGTGCCAGCAGCCTTTCCTCTAGCGGGGATAGCTCCTACGAGCAGTACTTC. Amino acid sequence: CASSLSSSGDSSYEQYF.

A few counts support this clonotype. The chain couples TRBV29-1 to TRBJ2-4, with D possibly TRBD2 on 5 matching bases. There are 12 residues in the CDR3. Germline values: CDR1 SQVTM, CDR2 ANQGSEA. V was cut by 5 bases and J by 1 base, with 6 bases left in between. This CDR3 reads CSVRGAKNIQYF. The CDR3 bases are TGCAGCGTTAGAGGGGCCAAAAACATTCAGTACTTC.

The genes are TRBV29-1 and TRBJ2-7; D perhaps matches TRBD2 (5 bases). The CDR3 has 10 amino acids. With 3 bases removed from V and 5 bases from J, the gap between germline ends came to 5 bases. CDR1 is SQVTM and CDR2 is ANQGSEA in the germline V gene. The CDR3 DNA sequence: TGCAGCGTTGAGGAGGACGAGCAGTACTTC. Translated, it gives CSVEEDEQYF.

V and J are TRBV20-1 and TRBJ2-1; D is ambiguous. This CDR3 spans 11 amino acids. V lost 5 bases and J lost 9, with 11 bases in between. Germline V gene sequence: CDR1 DFQATT, CDR2 SNEGSKA (reference sequence). The DNA of the CDR3 is TGCAGTGCTCGTGAGAATGGTGAGCAGTTCTTC. Its translation: CSARENGEQFF.

CDR3 DNA: TGTGCCAGCAGCTCGCGTGCAGGGGACGAGCAGTACTTC. This codes for CASSSRAGDEQYF. This chain connects TRBV7-6 to TRBJ2-7; D is perhaps TRBD1 (6 bases). The CDR3 spans 13 residues. Germline V lookup: CDR1 SGHVS, CDR2 FNYEAQ. V lost 4 bases and J 5 bases, leaving 12 bases between the germline ends.

This clonotype was seen a few times. The CDR3 is CSANSGNNEQFF. As DNA, the CDR3 is TGCAGTGCTAATAGCGGGAACAATGAGCAGTTCTTC. V is TRBV20-1 and J is TRBJ2-1; 8 nucleotides line up with TRBD2. The CDR3 covers 12 residues. In germline, CDR1 is DFQATT, CDR2 SNEGSKA (reference sequence). V was pared by 4 bases and J by 5 bases, with 1 base of the junction left unmatched.

The V call is TRBV6-2 or TRBV6-3, the J call TRBJ2-2, with D tentatively TRBD1 or TRBD2 (5 bases each). The V gene lost 8 bases and the J gene lost 5 bases, with 9 bases spanning the gap. CDR3 length equals 12 residues. CDR1 and CDR2 (germline): MNHEY, SVGEGT. The CDR3 DNA follows: TGTGCCAGCGGCTGGGGGACCGGGGAGCTGTTTTTT. Translation: CASGWGTGELFF.

In this sample, this clonotype turned up a few times. The V and J genes are TRBV12-3 or TRBV12-4 and TRBJ2-7, with 10 bases aligning to TRBD2. The CDR3 runs 16 residues. The V gene end was trimmed by 3 bases and the J gene end by 5 bases; junction bases not matched to a gene: 10. CDR3 bases: TGTGCCAGCAGTTTCCTCAGCGGGAGGGCCGGAAACGAGCAGTACTTC. It yields the protein CASSFLSGRAGNEQYF.

This clonotype has just a few counts. The V call is TRBV11-2, the J call TRBJ2-3; D gene unclear. Trimming removed 5 bases at V and 4 bases at J, with 13 bases between. Germline V gives CDR1 SGHAT, CDR2 FQNNGV. CDR3 length equals 14 residues. CDR3 region: CASSPENLPDTQYF. The DNA for the CDR3 is TGTGCCAGCAGCCCAGAGAATCTACCAGATACGCAGTATTTT. The entire variable domain, with the rest obtained from reference TRBV11-2 and TRBJ2-3, is as follows: EAGVAQSPRYKIIEKRQSVAFWCNPISGHATLYWYQQILGQGPKLLIQFQNNGVVDDSQLPKDRFSAERLKGVDSTLKIQPAKLEDSAVYLCASSPENLPDTQYFGPGTRLTVL.

This clonotype has at least ten counts. The rearrangement links TRBV5-1 to TRBJ2-5; D gene uncertain. The CDR3 has 14 residues. Deletions cut 4 bases from V and 5 bases from J, with 15 bases between. The germline V gene encodes CDR1 SGHRS and CDR2 YFSETQ. The CDR3: CASSHLSLGETQYF. CDR3 sequence (DNA): TGCGCCAGCAGCCATTTATCACTTGGGGAGACCCAGTACTTC.

The rearrangement joins TRBV29-1 to TRBJ2-1; D may correspond to TRBD1 or TRBD2 (5 bases each). Germline V gives CDR1 SQVTM, CDR2 ANQGSEA. The V gene lost 4 bases and the J gene lost 10 bases, with 20 bases spanning the gap. The CDR3 covers 14 residues. The CDR3 sequence: CSVVVGTTLGEQFF. The CDR3 DNA follows: TGCAGCGTTGTAGTCGGGACCACCTTGGGGGAGCAGTTCTTC.

This clonotype was counted between two and nine times. The chain recombines TRBV7-2 with TRBJ2-2; 7 positions match TRBD1. The V gene end was trimmed by 5 bases and the J gene end by 3 bases; junction bases not matched to a gene: 6. From germline, CDR1 is SGHTA and CDR2 FQGNSA. This CDR3 comprises 15 residues. The CDR3 DNA is TGTGCCAGCAGCGTAGACAGGGAATACACCGGGGAGCTGTTTTTT. Protein sequence: CASSVDREYTGELFF.

This clonotype has just a few counts. The chain is built from TRBV6-1 and TRBJ2-5; 7 nucleotides line up with TRBD1. Germline values: CDR1 MNHNS, CDR2 SASEGT. CDR3 length: 14 residues. V trimming: 6 bases; J trimming: 4 bases; junction bases outside the gene matches: 8. CDR3 region: CASSRQGLVETQYF. CDR3 DNA: TGTGCCAGCAGCCGACAGGGTTTAGTAGAGACCCAGTACTTC.

The rearrangement links TRBV20-1 to TRBJ2-3, with TRBD2 matching over 8 bases. Trimming removed 5 bases from V and 10 bases from J; junction bases left unmatched: 17. CDR1 and CDR2 from the germline V gene are DFQATT and SNEGSKA (reference sequence). The CDR3 spans 15 residues. CDR3: CSAPPEVAGWGAQYF. The CDR3 DNA follows: TGCAGTGCTCCACCGGAGGTAGCGGGATGGGGGGCGCAGTATTTT.

This clonotype was seen ten or more times. This chain connects TRBV29-1 to TRBJ2-7; 15 bases are shared with TRBD2. CDR3 length equals 15 residues. The germline V gene encodes CDR1 SQVTM and CDR2 ANQGSEA. V trimming: 7 bases; J trimming: 6 bases; junction bases outside the gene matches: 10. The CDR3 reads CSARKPGLAGGEQYF. CDR3 DNA: TGCAGCGCCCGGAAACCGGGACTAGCGGGAGGCGAGCAGTACTTC.

This clonotype has only a few counts. The chain has TRBV7-9 and TRBJ2-7, with TRBD1 as a possible D gene (6 bases). Germline V gene sequence: CDR1 SEHNR, CDR2 FQNEAQ (reference sequence). The V and J ends lost 5 bases and 7 bases respectively, with 12 bases between them. CDR3 length: 12 amino acids. The CDR3 DNA is TGTGCCAGCAGCGTCTTACAGGGTGAGCAGTACTTC. Protein product: CASSVLQGEQYF.

V usage is TRBV12-3 or TRBV12-4 and J usage is TRBJ2-7, with D perhaps matching TRBD1 (5 bases). The CDR3 is 12 amino acids. Trimming shortened V by 4 bases and J by 10 bases, and 14 bases separated the two germline ends. CDR3 protein: CASSSGQGGQYF. The CDR3 DNA sequence: TGTGCCAGCAGTTCCGGCCAGGGTGGCCAGTACTTC.

This chain uses TRBV7-2 with TRBJ2-5; no clear D gene. The germline gives CDR1 SGHTA, CDR2 FQGNSA. The CDR3 sequence is 13 residues long. V lost 8 bases to trimming and J lost 1 base, with 11 bases between them. CDR3 residues: CASRSLAQETQYF. In nucleotides, the CDR3 is TGTGCCAGCCGCAGCTTAGCCCAAGAGACCCAGTACTTC.

This rearrangement joins TRBV10-3 to TRBJ2-4; a possible D gene is TRBD2 (6 bases). The CDR3 contains 16 residues. Trimming pared 0 bases from V and 0 bases from J, leaving 9 bases between. Germline assignment: CDR1 ENHRY and CDR2 SYGVKD. The CDR3 region is CAISESAGLAKNIQYF. CDR3 sequence (DNA): TGTGCCATCAGTGAGTCGGCGGGGCTAGCCAAAAACATTCAGTACTTC.

The chain joins TRBV5-1 to TRBJ1-4, with 7 bases matching TRBD1. The CDR3 totals 16 residues. The ends lost 4 bases at V and 2 bases at J; junction bases unmatched: 8. The germline V gene encodes CDR1 SGHRS and CDR2 YFSETQ. CDR3 protein: CASSRQGPNTNEKLFF. The CDR3 DNA reads TGCGCCAGCAGCCGACAGGGACCTAACACTAATGAAAAACTGTTTTTT. Full variable domain (missing parts from reference TRBV5-1 and TRBJ1-4): KAGVTQTPRYLIKTRGQQVTLSCSPISGHRSVSWYQQTPGQGLQFLFEYFSETQRNKGNFPGRFSGRQFSNSRSEMNVSTLELGDSALYLCASSRQGPNTNEKLFFGSGTQLSVL.

This clonotype was observed once. This chain links TRBV7-2 with TRBJ1-2; D gene unclear. Germline CDR1 SGHTA, CDR2 FQGNSA. V lost 4 bases and J lost 2, with 8 bases in between. This CDR3 is built from 13 residues. The CDR3 sequence is CASSWLGNYGYTF. The CDR3 bases are TGTGCCAGCAGCTGGCTAGGGAACTATGGCTACACCTTC.

This rearrangement joins TRBV3-1 to TRBJ2-1; weak D call: TRBD2 (5 bases). Germline lookup yields CDR1 LGHDT and CDR2 YNNKEL (reference sequence). CDR3 length: 13 residues. Between the trimmed V and J ends, which lost 4 bases and 8 bases, there was a span of 12 bases. The CDR3 DNA reads as TGTGCCAGCAGCCTATCACTAGTTTATGAGCAGTTCTTC. The encoded protein is CASSLSLVYEQFF.

Comment on this clonotype: Being one base from a much bigger clone, this may be a read error. V gene TRBV28 combines with J gene TRBJ2-7; no definite D call. This CDR3 spans 13 amino acids. Germline V lookup: CDR1 MDHEN, CDR2 SYDVKM. The CDR3, as DNA: TGTGCCAGCAGTTTTTCTACCTCCTACGAGCTGTACTTC. Translating it yields CASSFSTSYELYF.